This T cell receptor (beta chain) is from a study of cytomegalovirus exposure and HLA in healthy donors. Study-wide results and limits: CMV antigen specificity was confirmed in vitro for a few CMV-associated chains. The study put 150 or so TCR beta chains on its list as cytomegalovirus-associated.

The donors belonged to the approximately 120-subject validation cohort, separate from the 666-subject first cohort. V trimming: 7 bases; J trimming: 7 bases; junction bases outside the gene matches: 9. Germline V gene lookup returns CDR1 SNHLY and CDR2 FYNNEI. This CDR3 comprises 14 residues. Of note for this clone: Its cognate antigen is unknown.

Using immunoSEQ multiplex PCR, the repertoire was profiled, and TCRdb retains in-frame clones only, with some absent. The data hold approximately 150,000 clones, with 87% observed a single time. This rearrangement joins TRBV2 to TRBJ1-5; 8 bases line up with TRBD1. The sample was PBMCs. This receptor was taken from a man aged 18 to 30 in good health and CMV-seropositive. CDR3 coding DNA: TGTGCCAGCATGAGCGGACAGGGAACCCAGCCCCAGCATTTT. This translates into CASMSGQGTQPQHF.